The subject of this entry is one T cell receptor (beta chain). Its specificity is not known. The PCR employed 60 Vbeta primers together with 13 Jbeta primers. Some clones are missing from TCRdb's copy, which holds only in-frame ones; the method was immunoSEQ multiplex PCR. This sample yields about 190,000 clones, of which 85% to 90% are seen a single time; roughly 1.3% belongs to the top ten. This sample stems from a study of cytomegalovirus exposure and HLA in healthy donors. Findings and caveats of the study: The study carried out a later analysis of TCR beta sequences. It associated approximately 16,000 of them with specific HLA alleles at a false discovery rate of 0.05. In a later analysis, most CMV-associated TCR beta chains appeared HLA-restricted.

Germline V gene data show CDR1 as SQVTM and CDR2 as ANQGSEA. This CDR3 contains 13 residues. The sequenced sample was PBMCs. The receptor was derived from a young man in good health and CMV-seronegative. The genes are TRBV29-1 and TRBJ2-5, with 7 bases fitting TRBD2. The J call could be wrong; TRBJ2-7 is a better fit for the DNA end. The CDR3 DNA reads TGCAGCGTGGGAGGGGTAGCCGGCTACGAGCAGTACTTC. This encodes CSVGGVAGYEQYF.